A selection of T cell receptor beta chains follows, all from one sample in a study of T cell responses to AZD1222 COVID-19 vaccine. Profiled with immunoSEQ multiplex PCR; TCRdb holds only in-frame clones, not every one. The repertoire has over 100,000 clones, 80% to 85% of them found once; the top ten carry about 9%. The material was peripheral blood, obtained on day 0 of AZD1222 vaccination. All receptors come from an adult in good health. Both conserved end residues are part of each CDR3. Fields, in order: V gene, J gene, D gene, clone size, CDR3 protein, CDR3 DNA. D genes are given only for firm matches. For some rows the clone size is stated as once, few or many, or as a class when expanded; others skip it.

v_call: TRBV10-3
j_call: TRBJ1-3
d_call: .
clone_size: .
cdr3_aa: CAISESWQAGGNTIYF
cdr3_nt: TGTGCCATCAGTGAGTCTTGGCAGGCTGGTGGAAACACCATATATTTT

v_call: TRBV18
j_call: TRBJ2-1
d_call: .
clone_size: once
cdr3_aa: CASSPPSGAGNEQFF
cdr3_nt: TGTGCCAGCTCACCACCGTCGGGAGCTGGGAATGAGCAGTTCTTC

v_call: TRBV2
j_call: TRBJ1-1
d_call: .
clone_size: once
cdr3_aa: CASRAWGQANTEAFF
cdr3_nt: TGTGCCAGCAGGGCGTGGGGCCAGGCGAACACTGAAGCTTTCTTT

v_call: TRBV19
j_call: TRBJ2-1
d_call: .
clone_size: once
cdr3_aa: CASSKQGSYNEQFF
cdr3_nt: TGTGCCAGTAGTAAACAGGGTTCCTACAATGAGCAGTTCTTC

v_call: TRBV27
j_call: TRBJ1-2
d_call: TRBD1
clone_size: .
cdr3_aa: CASSLGQFSYGYTF
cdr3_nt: TGTGCCAGCAGTTTGGGACAGTTTTCCTATGGCTACACCTTC

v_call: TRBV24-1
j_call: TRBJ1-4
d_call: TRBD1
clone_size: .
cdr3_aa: CATSDSHRGPDEKLFF
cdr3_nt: TGTGCCACCAGTGATTCCCACAGGGGCCCTGATGAAAAACTGTTTTTT

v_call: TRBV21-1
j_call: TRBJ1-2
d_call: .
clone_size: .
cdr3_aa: CASTETMGQGNYGYTF
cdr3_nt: TGTGCCAGCACCGAGACCATGGGACAGGGTAACTATGGCTACACCTTC

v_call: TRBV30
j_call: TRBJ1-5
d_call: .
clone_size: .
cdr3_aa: CAWSRGASQPQHF
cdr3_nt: TGTGCCTGGAGTAGGGGGGCGAGTCAGCCCCAGCATTTT

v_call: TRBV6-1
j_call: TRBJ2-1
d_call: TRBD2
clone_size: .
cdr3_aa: CASTKVSGSYNEQFF
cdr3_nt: TGTGCCAGCACCAAGGTTAGCGGGAGTTACAATGAGCAGTTCTTC

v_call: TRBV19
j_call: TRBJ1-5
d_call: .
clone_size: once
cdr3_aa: CASSIWSGHQVAQHF
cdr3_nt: TGTGCCAGTAGTATCTGGTCGGGGCACCAAGTGGCCCAGCATTTT

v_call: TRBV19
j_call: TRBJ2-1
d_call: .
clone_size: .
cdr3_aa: CASSFGHEQFF
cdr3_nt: TGTGCCAGTAGCTTTGGACATGAGCAGTTCTTC

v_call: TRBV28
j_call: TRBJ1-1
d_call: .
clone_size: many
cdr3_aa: CASRLQGDTEAFF
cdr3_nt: TGTGCCAGCAGACTACAGGGAGACACTGAAGCTTTCTTT

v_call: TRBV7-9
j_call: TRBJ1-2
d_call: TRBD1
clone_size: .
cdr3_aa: CASSTKVGTGGGYGYTF
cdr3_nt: TGTGCCAGCAGCACTAAAGTGGGGACAGGGGGTGGATATGGCTACACCTTC

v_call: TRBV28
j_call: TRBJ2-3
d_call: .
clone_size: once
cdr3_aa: CASLRQTDTQYF
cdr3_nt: TGTGCCAGCCTTCGGCAAACAGATACGCAGTATTTT

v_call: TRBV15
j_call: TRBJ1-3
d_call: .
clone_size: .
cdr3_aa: CATSRGGFSGNTIYF
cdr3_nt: TGTGCCACCAGCAGAGGGGGTTTCTCTGGAAACACCATATATTTT

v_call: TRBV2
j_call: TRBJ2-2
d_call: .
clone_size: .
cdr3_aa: CASTPQGHGELFF
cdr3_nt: TGTGCCAGCACCCCACAGGGTCACGGGGAGCTGTTTTTT

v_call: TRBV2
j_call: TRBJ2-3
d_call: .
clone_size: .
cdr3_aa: CASTGRGDTQYF
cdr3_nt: TGTGCCAGCACTGGCAGGGGTGATACGCAGTATTTT

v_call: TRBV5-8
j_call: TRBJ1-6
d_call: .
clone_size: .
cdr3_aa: CASRRRWSPLHF
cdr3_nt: TGTGCCAGCAGAAGGAGGTGGTCACCCCTCCACTTT

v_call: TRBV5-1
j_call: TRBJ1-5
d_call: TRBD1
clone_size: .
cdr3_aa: CASSHGTDSNQPQHF
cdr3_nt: TGCGCCAGCAGCCATGGGACAGATAGCAATCAGCCCCAGCATTTT

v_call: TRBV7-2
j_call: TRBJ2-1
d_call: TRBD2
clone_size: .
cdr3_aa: CASSLGTSGLYNEQFF
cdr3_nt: TGTGCCAGCAGCCTCGGGACTAGCGGGCTCTACAATGAGCAGTTCTTC

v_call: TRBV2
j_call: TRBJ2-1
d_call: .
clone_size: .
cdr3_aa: CASSTSSSYNEQFF
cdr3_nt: TGTGCCAGCAGCACTAGCTCCTCCTACAATGAGCAGTTCTTC

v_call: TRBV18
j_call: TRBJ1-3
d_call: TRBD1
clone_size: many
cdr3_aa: CASSPRDSGSSGNTIYF
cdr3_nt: TGTGCCAGCTCCCCCCGGGACAGCGGCAGCTCTGGAAACACCATATATTTT

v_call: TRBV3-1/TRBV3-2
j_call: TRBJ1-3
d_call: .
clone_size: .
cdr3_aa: CASSQGHSGNTIYF
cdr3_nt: TGTGCCAGCAGCCAAGGACACTCTGGAAACACCATATATTTT

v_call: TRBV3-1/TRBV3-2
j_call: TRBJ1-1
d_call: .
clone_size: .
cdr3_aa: CASSRREGFGTEAFF
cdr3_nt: TGTGCCAGCAGTCGACGCGAGGGGTTCGGCACTGAAGCTTTCTTT

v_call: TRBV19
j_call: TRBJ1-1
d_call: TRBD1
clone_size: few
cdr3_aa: CASGTGAEAFF
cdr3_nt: TGTGCCAGTGGGACAGGAGCTGAAGCTTTCTTT

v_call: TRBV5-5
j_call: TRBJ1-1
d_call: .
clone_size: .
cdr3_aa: CASSLLSPLENTEAFF
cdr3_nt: TGTGCCAGCAGCTTGTTATCCCCCCTTGAGAACACTGAAGCTTTCTTT

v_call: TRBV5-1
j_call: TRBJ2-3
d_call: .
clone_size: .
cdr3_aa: CASSYGTPASTDTQYF
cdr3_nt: TGCGCCAGCAGTTACGGGACACCAGCTAGCACAGATACGCAGTATTTT

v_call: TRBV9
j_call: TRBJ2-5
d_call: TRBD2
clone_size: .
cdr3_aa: CASSVSTSGRTFQETQYF
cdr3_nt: TGTGCCAGCAGCGTATCCACTAGCGGGAGAACTTTCCAAGAGACCCAGTACTTC

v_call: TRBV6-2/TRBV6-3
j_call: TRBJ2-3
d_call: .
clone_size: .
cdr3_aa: CASSDFFAQYF
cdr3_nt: TGTGCCAGCAGTGACTTTTTTGCGCAGTATTTT

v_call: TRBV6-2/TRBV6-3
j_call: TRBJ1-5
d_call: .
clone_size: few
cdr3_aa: CASSQGLSVTQPQHF
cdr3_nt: TGTGCCAGCAGTCAAGGACTTTCCGTCACGCAGCCCCAGCATTTT

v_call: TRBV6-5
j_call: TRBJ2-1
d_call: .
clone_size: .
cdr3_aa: CASSYGTDNEQFF
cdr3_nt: TGTGCCAGCAGCTACGGAACCGACAATGAGCAGTTCTTC

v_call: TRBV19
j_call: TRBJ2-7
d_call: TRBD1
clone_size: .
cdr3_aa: CASSTGGLPSYEQYF
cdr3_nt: TGTGCCAGTTCAACAGGGGGCTTGCCCTCCTACGAGCAGTACTTC

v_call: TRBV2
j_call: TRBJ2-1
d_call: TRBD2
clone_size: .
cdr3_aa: CASSGTSSYNEQFF
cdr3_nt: TGTGCCAGCAGCGGGACTAGCTCTTACAATGAGCAGTTCTTC

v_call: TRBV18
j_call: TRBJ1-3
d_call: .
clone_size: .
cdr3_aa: CASSPLEGVGNTIYF
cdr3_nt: TGTGCCAGCTCACCCCTTGAAGGGGTTGGAAACACCATATATTTT

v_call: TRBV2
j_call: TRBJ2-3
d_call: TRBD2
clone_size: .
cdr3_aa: CASSTSGRADTQYF
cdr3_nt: TGTGCCAGCAGTACTAGCGGGAGGGCAGATACGCAGTATTTT

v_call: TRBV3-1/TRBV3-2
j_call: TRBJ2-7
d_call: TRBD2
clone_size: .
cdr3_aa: CASSQTLAGAYEQYF
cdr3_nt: TGTGCCAGCAGCCAAACACTAGCGGGGGCTTACGAGCAGTACTTC

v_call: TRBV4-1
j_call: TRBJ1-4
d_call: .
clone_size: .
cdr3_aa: CASSAPRVGSRGKLFF
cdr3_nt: TGCGCCAGCAGCGCCCCTAGGGTAGGGTCGCGTGGAAAACTGTTTTTT

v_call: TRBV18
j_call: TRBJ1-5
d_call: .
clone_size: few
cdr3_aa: CASSPRADQPQHF
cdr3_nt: TGTGCCAGCTCACCACGGGCGGATCAGCCCCAGCATTTT

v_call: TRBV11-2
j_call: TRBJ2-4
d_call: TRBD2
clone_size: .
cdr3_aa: CASSFGRAVGNIQYF
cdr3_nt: TGTGCCAGCAGCTTCGGGAGGGCCGTGGGTAACATTCAGTACTTC

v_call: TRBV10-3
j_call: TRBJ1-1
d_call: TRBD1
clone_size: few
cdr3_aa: CAISTPTGGNTEAFF
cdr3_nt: TGTGCCATCAGCACGCCGACAGGGGGGAACACTGAAGCTTTCTTT

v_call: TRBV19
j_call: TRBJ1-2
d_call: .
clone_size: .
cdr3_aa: CASHYLNYGYTF
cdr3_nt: TGTGCCAGTCATTACCTTAACTATGGCTACACCTTC

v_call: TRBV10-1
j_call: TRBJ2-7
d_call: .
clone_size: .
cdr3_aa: CASPSDTYEQYF
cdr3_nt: TGCGCCAGCCCCTCGGACACCTACGAGCAGTACTTC